The present T cell receptor (beta chain) was sequenced within a study of blood T cell repertoires in COVID-19. In the authors' methods: Scientists estimated how many nucleated cells there were by amplifying reference gene primers. The data were produced by immunoSEQ multiplex PCR, yet TCRdb's version contains in-frame clones alone and is incomplete. V and J calls and clone size are as listed in that table; D and trimming were resolved from the DNA. This sample yields roughly 150,000 clones, of which about nine tenths are seen a single time; about 2.5% belongs to the top ten. The CDR3 has 15 amino acids. V gave up 2 bases and J gave up 0 bases, with 9 bases separating them. Germline CDR1 and CDR2: SNHLY and FYNNEI.

This chain connects TRBV2 to TRBJ2-3; a possible D gene is TRBD2 (5 bases). Sequenced material: peripheral blood. This TCR was sampled from a woman aged 70-85 years with acute or convalescent COVID-19. The CDR3 here is CASSENGLSTDTQYF. DNA for the CDR3: TGTGCCAGCAGTGAAAACGGACTTAGCACAGATACGCAGTATTTT.